These T cell receptor beta chains were read from a single sample in a study of blood T cell repertoires in COVID-19. This table comes from immunoSEQ multiplex PCR, and its TCRdb copy is limited to in-frame clones, with some not included. The sample includes around 200,000 clones, about 86% of them seen just once. The sample was peripheral blood. Receptors originate from a woman younger than 30 who had recovered from COVID-19. The CDR3 runs from the conserved cysteine through the conserved F or W. D genes are given only for firm matches. Size tells how often a clone was seen (once, few, many) or the class of an expanded clone, and some rows leave it out.

D	V	J	size	CDR3	DNA
TRBD2	TRBV11-3	TRBJ2-5	-	CASSLGAGLAGGLQETQYF	TGTGCCAGCAGCTTAGGGGCCGGGCTAGCGGGGGGGCTACAAGAGACCCAGTACTTC
-	TRBV4-3	TRBJ1-1	-	CASSQGRGGEAFF	TGCGCCAGCAGCCAAGGGCGGGGAGGTGAAGCTTTCTTT
TRBD2	TRBV6-5	TRBJ2-5	-	CASSRGVQAETQYF	TGTGCCAGCAGCCGGGGGGTACAGGCGGAGACCCAGTACTTC
-	TRBV6-6	TRBJ1-1	once	CASSYGGSTEAFF	TGTGCCAGCAGTTACGGGGGGAGCACTGAAGCTTTCTTT
-	TRBV9	TRBJ1-3	-	CASSQRRGPHKDSGNTIYF	TGTGCCAGCAGCCAAAGGAGGGGTCCTCACAAAGACTCTGGAAACACCATATATTTT
-	TRBV27	TRBJ1-1	-	CASSLFPGVTEAFF	TGTGCCAGCAGTTTATTTCCGGGGGTAACTGAAGCTTTCTTT
-	TRBV9	TRBJ2-7	-	CASSSLPGDEQYF	TGTGCCAGCAGCTCCCTACCCGGGGACGAGCAGTACTTC
-	TRBV14	TRBJ1-2	-	CASSRPGESYGYTF	TGTGCCAGCAGCCGCCCAGGGGAGTCCTATGGCTACACCTTC
-	TRBV7-6	TRBJ2-5	-	CASSLFRDSQETQYF	TGTGCCAGCAGCCTTTTCCGGGACTCTCAGGAGACCCAGTACTTC
TRBD1	TRBV27	TRBJ1-6	-	CASRPGTALNSPLHF	TGTGCCAGCAGACCCGGGACAGCGCTAAATTCACCCCTCCACTTT
-	TRBV7-9	TRBJ1-1	-	CASRKTGDTEAFF	TGTGCCAGCAGAAAGACCGGGGACACTGAAGCTTTCTTT
-	TRBV24-1	TRBJ2-1	-	CATSDLRTGHEQFF	TGTGCCACCAGTGATTTGCGCACAGGACATGAGCAGTTCTTC
-	TRBV18	TRBJ2-7	once	CASSPPLASSYEQYF	TGTGCCAGCTCACCACCCCTAGCGAGTTCCTACGAGCAGTACTTC
-	TRBV7-9	TRBJ1-2	-	CASSSQGTSPNYGYTF	TGTGCCAGCAGCTCACAGGGCACCTCACCTAACTATGGCTACACCTTC
TRBD1	TRBV18	TRBJ1-1	-	CASSPGQEDTEAFF	TGTGCCAGCTCTCCTGGACAGGAGGACACTGAAGCTTTCTTT
-	TRBV7-3	TRBJ1-1	once	CASSPGERGTEAFF	TGTGCCAGCAGCCCCGGTGAACGGGGCACTGAAGCTTTCTTT
-	TRBV7-6	TRBJ2-5	-	CASSLPGYQETQYF	TGTGCCAGCAGCTTACCGGGGTACCAAGAGACCCAGTACTTC
-	TRBV5-4	TRBJ1-4	-	CASSQRQAANEKLFF	TGTGCCAGCAGTCAACGACAGGCGGCTAATGAAAAACTGTTTTTT
TRBD1	TRBV6-2/TRBV6-3	TRBJ1-3	-	CASSYEEWTGFGNTIYF	TGTGCCAGCAGTTACGAAGAATGGACAGGGTTTGGAAACACCATATATTTT
-	TRBV7-2	TRBJ2-6	-	CASSIYGANVLTF	TGTGCCAGCAGTATTTATGGGGCCAACGTCCTGACTTTC
-	TRBV18	TRBJ1-4	-	CASSPGQLQTNEKLFF	TGTGCCAGCTCACCCGGACAGTTGCAAACTAATGAAAAACTGTTTTTT
-	TRBV4-3	TRBJ1-1	-	CASSRERGLNTEAFF	TGCGCCAGCAGCCGCGAACGAGGCCTGAACACTGAAGCTTTCTTT
TRBD1	TRBV6-5	TRBJ1-2	-	CASGTGSANYGYTF	TGTGCCAGCGGGACAGGATCTGCTAACTATGGCTACACCTTC
TRBD1	TRBV19	TRBJ2-2	once	CASTKDRVIGGELFF	TGTGCCAGTACCAAGGACAGGGTCATCGGGGGGGAGCTGTTTTTT
-	TRBV10-3	TRBJ2-3	many	CAITRAVSDTQYF	TGTGCCATCACCCGAGCGGTCTCAGATACGCAGTATTTT
TRBD2	TRBV7-2	TRBJ2-3	-	CASSFLAGGSTDTQYF	TGTGCCAGCAGCTTCCTAGCGGGGGGAAGCACAGATACGCAGTATTTT
-	TRBV12-3/TRBV12-4	TRBJ1-2	-	CASSVGAAYGYTF	TGTGCCAGCAGTGTTGGGGCGGCCTATGGCTACACCTTC
TRBD1	TRBV4-1	TRBJ2-7	-	CASSLQDRGLYEQYF	TGCGCCAGCAGCCTTCAGGACAGGGGTCTCTACGAGCAGTACTTC
TRBD1	TRBV27	TRBJ1-2	-	CASRLQGDYGYTF	TGTGCCAGCAGACTCCAGGGGGATTATGGCTACACCTTC
-	TRBV5-1	TRBJ1-6	-	CASNDGGNSPLHF	TGCGCCAGCAACGACGGGGGTAATTCACCCCTCCACTTT
TRBD2	TRBV6-2/TRBV6-3	TRBJ2-5	-	CASSYALAGGQDKETQYF	TGTGCCAGCAGTTACGCCTTAGCGGGAGGGCAGGACAAAGAGACCCAGTACTTC
TRBD1	TRBV3-1/TRBV3-2	TRBJ1-6	-	CASRSTGKNSPLHF	TGTGCCAGCCGCTCGACAGGGAAAAATTCACCCCTCCACTTT
TRBD1	TRBV11-2	TRBJ2-2	-	CASSLVIKGQVNTGELFF	TGTGCCAGCAGCTTAGTAATAAAGGGACAGGTGAACACCGGGGAGCTGTTTTTT
-	TRBV24-1	TRBJ1-5	few	CATSDSRTGNQPQHF	TGTGCCACCAGTGATTCCCGGACAGGCAATCAGCCCCAGCATTTT
TRBD1	TRBV29-1	TRBJ1-3	few	CSVEQGAGGNTIYF	TGCAGCGTTGAGCAGGGGGCGGGAGGAAACACCATATATTTT
TRBD1	TRBV4-1	TRBJ1-2	-	CASSLAFGDRAPYGYTF	TGCGCCAGCAGCCTGGCCTTCGGGGACAGGGCCCCCTATGGCTACACCTTC
-	TRBV7-9	TRBJ1-1	-	CASRAGGQSNTEAFF	TGTGCCAGCAGGGCTGGTGGGCAGTCGAACACTGAAGCTTTCTTT